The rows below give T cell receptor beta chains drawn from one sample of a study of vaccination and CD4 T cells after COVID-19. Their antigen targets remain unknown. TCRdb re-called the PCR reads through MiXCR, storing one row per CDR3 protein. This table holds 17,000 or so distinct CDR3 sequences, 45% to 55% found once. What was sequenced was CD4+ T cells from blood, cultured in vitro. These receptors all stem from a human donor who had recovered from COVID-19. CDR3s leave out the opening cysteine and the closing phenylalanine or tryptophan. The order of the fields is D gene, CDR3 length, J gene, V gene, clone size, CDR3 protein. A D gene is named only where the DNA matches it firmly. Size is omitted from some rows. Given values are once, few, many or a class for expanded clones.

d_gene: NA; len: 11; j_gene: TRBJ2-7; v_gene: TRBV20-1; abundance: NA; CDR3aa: SANGRATYEQY
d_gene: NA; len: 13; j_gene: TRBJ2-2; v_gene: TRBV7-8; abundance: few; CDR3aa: ASSFSGGDTGELF
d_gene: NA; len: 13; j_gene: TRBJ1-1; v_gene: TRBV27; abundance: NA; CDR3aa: ASRGIDSSFTEAF
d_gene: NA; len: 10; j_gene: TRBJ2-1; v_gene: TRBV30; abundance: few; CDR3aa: AWSVLQGGQF
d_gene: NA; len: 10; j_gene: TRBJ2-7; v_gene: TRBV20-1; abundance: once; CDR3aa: SARQRRYEQY
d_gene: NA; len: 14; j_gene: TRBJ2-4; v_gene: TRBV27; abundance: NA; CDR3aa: ASSLGGPNYKNIQY
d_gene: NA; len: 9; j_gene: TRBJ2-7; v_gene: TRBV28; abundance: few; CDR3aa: ASSRTQGRD
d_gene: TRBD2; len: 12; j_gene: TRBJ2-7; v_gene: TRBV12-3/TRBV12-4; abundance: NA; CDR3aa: ASSLTSGLPQQY
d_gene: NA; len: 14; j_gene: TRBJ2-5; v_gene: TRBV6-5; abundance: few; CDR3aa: ASSYERQAPQETQY
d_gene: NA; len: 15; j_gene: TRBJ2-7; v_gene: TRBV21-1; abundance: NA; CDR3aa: AMPQGLADNPSYEQY
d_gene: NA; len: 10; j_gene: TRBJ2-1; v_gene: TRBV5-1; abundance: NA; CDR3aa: ASSRSGIEQF
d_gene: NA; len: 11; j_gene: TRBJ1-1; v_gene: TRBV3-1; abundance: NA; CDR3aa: ASSHAIRSEAF
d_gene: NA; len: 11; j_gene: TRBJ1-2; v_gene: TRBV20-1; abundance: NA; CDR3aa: SASGGDPYGYT
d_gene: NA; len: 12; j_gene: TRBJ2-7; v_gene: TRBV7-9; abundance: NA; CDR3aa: ASSLGQDPYEQY
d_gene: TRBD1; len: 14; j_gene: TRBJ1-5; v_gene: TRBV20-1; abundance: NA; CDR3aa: SAREPTGDSNQPQH
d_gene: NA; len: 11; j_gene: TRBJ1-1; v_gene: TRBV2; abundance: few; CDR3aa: ASSPRGDTEAF